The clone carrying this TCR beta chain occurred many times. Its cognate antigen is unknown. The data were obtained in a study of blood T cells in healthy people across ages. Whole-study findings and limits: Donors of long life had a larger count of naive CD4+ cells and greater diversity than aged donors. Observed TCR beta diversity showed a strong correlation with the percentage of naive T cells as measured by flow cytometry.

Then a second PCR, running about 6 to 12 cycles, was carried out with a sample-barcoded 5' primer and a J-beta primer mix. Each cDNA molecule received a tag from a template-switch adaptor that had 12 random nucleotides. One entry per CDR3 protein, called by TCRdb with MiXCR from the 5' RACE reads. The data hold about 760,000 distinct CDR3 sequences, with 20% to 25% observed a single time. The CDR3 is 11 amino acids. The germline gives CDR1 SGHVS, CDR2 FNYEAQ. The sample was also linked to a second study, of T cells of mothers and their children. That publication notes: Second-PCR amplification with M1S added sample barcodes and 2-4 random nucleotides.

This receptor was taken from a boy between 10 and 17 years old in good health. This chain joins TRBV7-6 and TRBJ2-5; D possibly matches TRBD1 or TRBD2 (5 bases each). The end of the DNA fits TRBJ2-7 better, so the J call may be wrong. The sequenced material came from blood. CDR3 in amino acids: CASSSGPEQYF. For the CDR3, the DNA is TGTGCCAGCAGCTCGGGACCCGAGCAGTACTTC.